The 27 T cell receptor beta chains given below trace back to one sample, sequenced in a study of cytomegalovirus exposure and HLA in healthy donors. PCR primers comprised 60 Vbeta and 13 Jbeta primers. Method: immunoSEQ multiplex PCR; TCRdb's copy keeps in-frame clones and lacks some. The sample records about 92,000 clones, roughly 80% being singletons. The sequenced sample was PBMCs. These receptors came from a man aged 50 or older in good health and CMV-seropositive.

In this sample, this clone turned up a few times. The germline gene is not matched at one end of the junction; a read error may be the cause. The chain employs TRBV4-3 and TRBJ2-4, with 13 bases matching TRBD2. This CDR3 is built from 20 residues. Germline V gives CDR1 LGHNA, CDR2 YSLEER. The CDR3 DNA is TGCGCCAGCAGCCCACAAAAGACTAGCGGGGGGATTGAAGCCAAAAACATTCGGTACTTC. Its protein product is CASSPQKTSGGIEAKNIRYF.

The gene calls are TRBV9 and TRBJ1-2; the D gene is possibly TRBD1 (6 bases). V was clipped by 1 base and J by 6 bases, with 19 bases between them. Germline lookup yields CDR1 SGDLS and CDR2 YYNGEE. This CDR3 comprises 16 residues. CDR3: CASSVTAGAEVHGYTF. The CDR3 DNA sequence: TGTGCCAGCAGCGTAACGGCAGGGGCCGAAGTTCATGGCTACACCTTC.

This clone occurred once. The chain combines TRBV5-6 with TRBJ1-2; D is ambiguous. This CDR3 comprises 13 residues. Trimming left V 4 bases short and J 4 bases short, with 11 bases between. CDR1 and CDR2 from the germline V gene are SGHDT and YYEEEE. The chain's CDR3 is CASSPEGRYGYTF. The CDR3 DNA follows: TGTGCCAGCAGCCCCGAGGGCCGCTATGGCTACACCTTC.

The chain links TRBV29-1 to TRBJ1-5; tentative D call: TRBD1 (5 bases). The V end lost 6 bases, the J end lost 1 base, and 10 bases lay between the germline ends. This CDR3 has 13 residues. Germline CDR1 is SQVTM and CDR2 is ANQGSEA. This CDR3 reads CSVREVSNQPQHF. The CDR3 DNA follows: TGCAGCGTCAGGGAGGTCAGCAATCAGCCCCAGCATTTT.

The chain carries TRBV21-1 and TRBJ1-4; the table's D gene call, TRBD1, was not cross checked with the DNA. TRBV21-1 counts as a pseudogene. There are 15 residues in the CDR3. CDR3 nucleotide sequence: TGTGCCAGCAGCACAAGAACAGGTTTGGCTGAAAAACTGTTTTTT. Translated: CASSTRTGLAEKLFF.

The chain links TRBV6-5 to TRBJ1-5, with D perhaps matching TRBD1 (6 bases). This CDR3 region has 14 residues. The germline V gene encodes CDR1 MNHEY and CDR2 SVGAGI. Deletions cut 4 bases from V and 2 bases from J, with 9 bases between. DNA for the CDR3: TGTGCCAGCAGTTGGGCAGGGGGCAATCAGCCCCAGCATTTT. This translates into CASSWAGGNQPQHF.

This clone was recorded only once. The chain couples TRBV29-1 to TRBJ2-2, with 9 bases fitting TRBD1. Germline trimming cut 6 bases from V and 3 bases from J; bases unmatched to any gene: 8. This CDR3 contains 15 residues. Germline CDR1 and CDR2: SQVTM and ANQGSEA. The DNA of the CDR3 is TGCAGCGTGATCACAGGGGGCAAGGACACCGGGGAGCTGTTTTTT. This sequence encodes CSVITGGKDTGELFF.

The CDR3 DNA sequence: TGTGCCAGCAGCCCACTAGGCCACCTTGGGGAGACCCAGTACTTC. It codes for CASSPLGHLGETQYF. This chain links TRBV7-2 with TRBJ2-5; D is perhaps TRBD2 (5 bases). Looked up from germline, CDR1 is SGHTA and CDR2 is FQGNSA. The CDR3 is 15 residues long. Trimming removed 5 bases at V and 5 bases at J, with 18 bases between.

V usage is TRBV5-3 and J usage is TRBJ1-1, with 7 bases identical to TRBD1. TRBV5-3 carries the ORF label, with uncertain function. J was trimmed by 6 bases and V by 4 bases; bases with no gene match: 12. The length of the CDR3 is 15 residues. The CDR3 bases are TGTGCCAGAAGCCTGATAAAGACAGGGTTCTCTGAAGCTTTCTTT. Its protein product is CARSLIKTGFSEAFF.

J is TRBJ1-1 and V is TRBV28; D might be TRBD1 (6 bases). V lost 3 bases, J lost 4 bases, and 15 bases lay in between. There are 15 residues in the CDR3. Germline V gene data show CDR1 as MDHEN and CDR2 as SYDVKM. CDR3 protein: CASSFGGGVITEAFF. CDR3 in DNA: TGTGCCAGCAGTTTTGGTGGGGGCGTTATCACTGAAGCTTTCTTT.

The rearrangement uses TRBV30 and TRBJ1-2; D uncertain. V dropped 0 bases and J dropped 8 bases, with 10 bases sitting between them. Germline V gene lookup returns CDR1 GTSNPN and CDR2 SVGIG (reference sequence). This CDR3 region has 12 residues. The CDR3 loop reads CAWSVQRGGYTF. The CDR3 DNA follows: TGTGCCTGGAGTGTACAACGAGGGGGCTACACCTTC.

The CDR3 region has the DNA TGTGCCAGCAGCTTAGCAGTGTCAGGGGGTAATCAGCCCCAGCATTTT. As protein: CASSLAVSGGNQPQHF. This rearrangement joins TRBV7-2 to TRBJ1-5, with 7 bases fitting TRBD1. Looked up from germline, CDR1 is SGHTA and CDR2 is FQGNSA. The ends lost 0 bases at V and 4 bases at J; junction bases unmatched: 6. The CDR3 has 16 residues.

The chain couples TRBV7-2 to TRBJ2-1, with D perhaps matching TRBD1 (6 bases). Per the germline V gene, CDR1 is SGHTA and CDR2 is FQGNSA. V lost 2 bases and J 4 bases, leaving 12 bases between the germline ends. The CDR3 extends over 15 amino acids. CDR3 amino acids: CASSLRAGVYNEQFF. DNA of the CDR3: TGTGCCAGCAGCTTAAGGGCAGGGGTATACAATGAGCAGTTCTTC. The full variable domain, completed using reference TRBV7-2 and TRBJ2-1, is GAGVSQSPSNKVTEKGKDVELRCDPISGHTALYWYRQSLGQGLEFLIYFQGNSAPDKSGLPSDRFSAERTGGSVSTLTIQRTQQEDSAVYLCASSLRAGVYNEQFFGPGTRLTVL.

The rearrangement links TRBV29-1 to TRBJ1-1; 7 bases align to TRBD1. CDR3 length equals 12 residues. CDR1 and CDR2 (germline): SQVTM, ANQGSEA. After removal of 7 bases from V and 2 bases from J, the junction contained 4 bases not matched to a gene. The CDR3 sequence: CSAGTANTEAFF. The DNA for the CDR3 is TGCAGCGCCGGGACAGCAAACACTGAAGCTTTCTTT.

The CDR3 coding sequence is TGTGCCAGCAGGTACGGCGGAGACTATGGCTACACCTTC. It specifies CASRYGGDYGYTF. The V call is TRBV7-2, the J call TRBJ1-2; D ambiguous. CDR1 is SGHTA and CDR2 is FQGNSA in the germline V gene. V was cut by 6 bases and J by 3 bases, with 11 bases left in between. The CDR3 is 13 residues long.

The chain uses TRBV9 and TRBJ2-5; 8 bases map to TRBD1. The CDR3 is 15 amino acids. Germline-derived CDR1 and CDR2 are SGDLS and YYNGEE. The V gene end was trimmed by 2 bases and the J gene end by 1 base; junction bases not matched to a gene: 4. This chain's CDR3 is CASSVRGLPQETQYF. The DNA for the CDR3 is TGTGCCAGCAGCGTCAGGGGGCTCCCCCAAGAGACCCAGTACTTC. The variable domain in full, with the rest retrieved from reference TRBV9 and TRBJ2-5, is DSGVTQTPKHLITATGQRVTLRCSPRSGDLSVYWYQQSLDQGLQFLIQYYNGEERAKGNILERFSAQQFPDLHSELNLSSLELGDSALYFCASSVRGLPQETQYFGPGTRLLVL.

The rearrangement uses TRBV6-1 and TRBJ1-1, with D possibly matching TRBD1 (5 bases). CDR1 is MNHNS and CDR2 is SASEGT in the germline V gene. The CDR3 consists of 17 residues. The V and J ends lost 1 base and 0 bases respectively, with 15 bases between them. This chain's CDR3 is CASSEGWGRGLNTEAFF. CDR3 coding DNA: TGTGCCAGCAGTGAAGGGTGGGGTAGGGGCTTGAACACTGAAGCTTTCTTT.

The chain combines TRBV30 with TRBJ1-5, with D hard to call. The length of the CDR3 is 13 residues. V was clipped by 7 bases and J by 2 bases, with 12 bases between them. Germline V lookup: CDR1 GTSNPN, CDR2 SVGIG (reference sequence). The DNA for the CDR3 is TGTGCCTCCAGTGGTTCCCGCAATCAGCCCCAGCATTTT. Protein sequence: CASSGSRNQPQHF. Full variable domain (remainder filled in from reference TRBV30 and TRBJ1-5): SQTIHQWPATLVQPVGSPLSLECTVEGTSNPNLYWYRQAAGRGLQLLFYSVGIGQISSEVPQNLSASRPQDRQFILSSKKLLLSDSGFYLCASSGSRNQPQHFGDGTRLSIL.

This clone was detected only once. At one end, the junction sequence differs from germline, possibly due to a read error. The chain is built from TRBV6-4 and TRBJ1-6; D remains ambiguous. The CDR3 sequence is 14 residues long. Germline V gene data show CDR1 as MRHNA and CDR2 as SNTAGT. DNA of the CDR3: TGTGCCAGCAGTTTATGGGGAGTCAATTCACCCCTCAACTTT. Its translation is CASSLWGVNSPLNF.

CDR3 in amino acids: CASSPPSRTYEQYF. The CDR3 nucleotides are TGTGCCAGCTCACCACCTAGCCGGACCTACGAGCAGTACTTC. The rearrangement joins TRBV18 to TRBJ2-7; D remains unclear. Germline V gives CDR1 KGHSH, CDR2 LQKENI. V was shortened by 0 bases and J by 2 bases, with 8 bases between the two germline ends. The CDR3 has 14 amino acids.

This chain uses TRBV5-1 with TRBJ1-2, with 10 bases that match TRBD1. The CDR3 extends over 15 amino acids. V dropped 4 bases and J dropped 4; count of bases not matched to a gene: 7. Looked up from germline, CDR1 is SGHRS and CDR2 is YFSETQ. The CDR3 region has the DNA TGCGCCAGCAGCCCGGCGGGACAGGGGAGCTATGGCTACACCTTC. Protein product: CASSPAGQGSYGYTF.

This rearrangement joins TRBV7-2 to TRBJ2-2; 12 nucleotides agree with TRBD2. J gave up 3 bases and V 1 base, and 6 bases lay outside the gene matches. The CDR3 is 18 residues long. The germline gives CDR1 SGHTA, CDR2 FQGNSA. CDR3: CASSLVASGGADTGELFF. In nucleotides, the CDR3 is TGTGCCAGCAGCTTAGTTGCTAGCGGGGGGGCAGACACCGGGGAGCTGTTTTTT.

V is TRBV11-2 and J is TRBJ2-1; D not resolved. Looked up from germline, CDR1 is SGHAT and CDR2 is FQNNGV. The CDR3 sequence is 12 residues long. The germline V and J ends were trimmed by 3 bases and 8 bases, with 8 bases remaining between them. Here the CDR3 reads CASSFALYEQFF. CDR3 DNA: TGTGCCAGCAGCTTTGCGTTATATGAGCAGTTCTTC.

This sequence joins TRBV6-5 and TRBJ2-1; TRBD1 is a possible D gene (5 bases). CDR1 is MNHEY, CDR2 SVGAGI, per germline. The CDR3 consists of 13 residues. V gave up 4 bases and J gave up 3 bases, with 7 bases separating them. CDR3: CASSFTGYNEQFF. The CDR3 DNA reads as TGTGCCAGCAGTTTTACAGGCTACAATGAGCAGTTCTTC.

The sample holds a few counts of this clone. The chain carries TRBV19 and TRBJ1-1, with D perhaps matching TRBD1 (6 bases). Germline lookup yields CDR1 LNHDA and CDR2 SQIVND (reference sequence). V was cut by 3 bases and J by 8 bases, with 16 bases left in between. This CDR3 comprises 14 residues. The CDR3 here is CASSIASVQGEAFF. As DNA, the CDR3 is TGTGCCAGTAGTATCGCCTCGGTCCAGGGGGAAGCTTTCTTT.

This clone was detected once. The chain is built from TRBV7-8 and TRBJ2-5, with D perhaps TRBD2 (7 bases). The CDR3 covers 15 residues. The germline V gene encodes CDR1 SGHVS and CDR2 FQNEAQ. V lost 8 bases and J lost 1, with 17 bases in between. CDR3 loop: CASGLGGQLQETQYF. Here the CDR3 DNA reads TGTGCCAGCGGACTAGGTGGACAGCTCCAAGAGACCCAGTACTTC.

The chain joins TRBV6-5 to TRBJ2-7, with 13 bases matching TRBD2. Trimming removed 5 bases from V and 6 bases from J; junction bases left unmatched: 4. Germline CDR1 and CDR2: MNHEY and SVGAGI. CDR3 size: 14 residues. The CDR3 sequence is CASSGLAGVGEQYF. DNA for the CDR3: TGTGCCAGCAGTGGACTAGCGGGGGTTGGCGAGCAGTACTTC.